Listed below are T cell receptor beta chains from one sample, sequenced in a study of graft-versus-host responses after intestinal transplantation. These receptors have no known antigen. TCRdb keeps only in-frame clones here, not all; method: immunoSEQ multiplex PCR. The sample lists tens of thousands of clones, 90% to 95% seen once, with around 0.49% in the top ten. Source: unstimulated CD8+ T cells sorted from spleen or lymph node cells, taken before intestinal transplant. The receptors stem from a human donor who received an intestinal transplant. Both conserved end residues are trimmed from each CDR3. The order of the fields is CDR3 protein, V gene, CDR3 length.

cdr3_aa: ASGRQGRNEQY
v_call: TRBV27
cdr3_length: 11

cdr3_aa: AWTLAGAGDTQY
v_call: TRBV30
cdr3_length: 12

cdr3_aa: ASRLSSGNTIY
v_call: TRBV28
cdr3_length: 11

cdr3_aa: ASSPIYPSKWLWQY
v_call: TRBV16
cdr3_length: 14

cdr3_aa: ASSLGPGQSTDTQY
v_call: TRBV7-2
cdr3_length: 14

cdr3_aa: ASSYSYRGTYEQY
v_call: TRBV6-5
cdr3_length: 13

cdr3_aa: SVETPGTEDNEQF
v_call: TRBV29-1
cdr3_length: 13

cdr3_aa: ASSQMTQGFQEAF
v_call: TRBV5-6
cdr3_length: 13

cdr3_aa: ASSYPDTDTQY
v_call: TRBV7-9
cdr3_length: 11

cdr3_aa: ASTNQAAGREPQH
v_call: TRBV19
cdr3_length: 13

cdr3_aa: ASSVGAEPTGGANVLT
v_call: TRBV9
cdr3_length: 16

cdr3_aa: ANYGTGPNTEAF
v_call: TRBV2
cdr3_length: 12

cdr3_aa: ASSDDKRKYNEQF
v_call: TRBV6-1
cdr3_length: 13

cdr3_aa: ASSVEGQGSYNEQF
v_call: TRBV9
cdr3_length: 14

cdr3_aa: ASRNGLAGGNYNEQF
v_call: TRBV2
cdr3_length: 15

cdr3_aa: SAVRDGEAF
v_call: TRBV29-1
cdr3_length: 9

cdr3_aa: ASSPGQGAYEQY
v_call: TRBV6-5
cdr3_length: 12

cdr3_aa: ASSRTGGADQPQH
v_call: TRBV11-2
cdr3_length: 13